The clone carrying this TCR beta chain turned up a few times. This record comes from a study of long-term antiretroviral therapy in people with HIV. Across the study: The 2015 recommendation for immediate ART came about a decade after the earliest samples.

immunoSEQ v3.0 was run at survey level. Sequencing used immunoSEQ multiplex PCR; TCRdb keeps in-frame clones, though not all of them. The data hold tens of thousands of clones, with 80% to 95% observed a single time. The receptor's source is a woman aged 40 to 50 with HIV. The material was unsorted PBMCs, obtained about 5.3 years after starting antiretroviral therapy.

The CDR3 nucleotides are TGTGCCAGCAGCGCGCAGGGGAAGGGCTATGGCTACACCTTC. It translates to CASSAQGKGYGYTF. The chain uses TRBV7-6 and TRBJ1-2; TRBD1 might be the D (6 bases). The germline V and J ends were trimmed by 5 bases and 4 bases, with 14 bases remaining between them. Germline CDR1 SGHVS, CDR2 FNYEAQ. The CDR3 covers 14 residues.